Listed below are T cell receptor beta chains from one sample, sequenced in a study of CD8 T cells in ankylosing spondylitis. A single record per CDR3 protein comes from TCRdb applying MiXCR to the 5' RACE reads. The sample contains around 130,000 distinct CDR3 sequences, about 6.4% of which appear only once. Sequencing input: blood, either unsorted or a sorted T cell fraction (not recorded which). Every receptor here comes from a male donor with ankylosing spondylitis or in good health (not recorded which). Each CDR3 is given with its conserved first and last residue. A D gene is named only where the DNA matches it firmly. For some rows the clone size is stated as once, few or many, or as a class when expanded; others skip it.

>few|TRBJ1-5|TRBV7-9|TRBD1
TGTGCCAGCAGCGCAGAGGGCAGGGGGAATCAGCCCCAGCATTTT
CASSAEGRGNQPQHF
>many|TRBJ1-2|TRBV10-3|TRBD1
TGTGCCATCAGTGAAGGACAGGTCTATGGCTACACCTTC
CAISEGQVYGYTF
>many|TRBJ2-5|TRBV5-1|TRBD1
TGCGCCAGCAGCTCCGGACAGGGCCAAGAGACCCAGTACTTC
CASSSGQGQETQYF
>many|TRBJ2-7|TRBV6-5|TRBD2
TGTGCCAGCAGTTCAACTAGCGGGGGGACATCCTACGAGCAGTACTTC
CASSSTSGGTSYEQYF
>many|TRBJ1-6|TRBV12-3/TRBV12-4|NA
TGTGCCAGCAGTCCCCAGAGCTCCTATAATTCACCCCTCCACTTT
CASSPQSSYNSPLHF
>many|TRBJ2-7|TRBV18|NA
TGTGCCAGCTCACCTACCATCGATTCCTACGAGCAGTACTTC
CASSPTIDSYEQYF
>NA|TRBJ2-2|TRBV7-2|TRBD2
TGTGCCAGCAGACTAGCGGGAGGGGCGGCCGGGGAGCTGTTTTTT
CASRLAGGAAGELFF
>many|TRBJ2-2|TRBV5-1|TRBD1
TGCGCCAGCTGCCCAGGGACAGCGAACACCGGGGAGCTGTTTTTT
CASCPGTANTGELFF
>many|TRBJ2-3|TRBV27|TRBD2
TGTGCCAGCAGTCCACTAGCGGGTGCAACAGATACGCAGTATTTT
CASSPLAGATDTQYF
>few|TRBJ2-7|TRBV12-3/TRBV12-4|NA
TGTGCCAGCAGCAACACCCGTCTGTCACGACAATCCTACGAGCAGTACTTC
CASSNTRLSRQSYEQYF
>NA|TRBJ1-5|TRBV12-3/TRBV12-4|NA
TGTGCCAGCAGCCGACAGTTTGGGGCGAATCAGCCCCAGCATTTT
CASSRQFGANQPQHF
>many|TRBJ2-3|TRBV9|NA
TGTGCCAGCAGCCCACCGGGGGCAGATACGCAGTATTTT
CASSPPGADTQYF
>many|TRBJ2-7|TRBV12-3/TRBV12-4|NA
TGTGCCAGCAGTTTTGGGGATGGAGTAGCGACATCCTACGAGCAGTACTTC
CASSFGDGVATSYEQYF
>NA|TRBJ2-3|TRBV5-1|NA
TGCGCCAGCAGCTTGGCAGCCGCAGATACGCAGTATTTT
CASSLAAADTQYF
>many|TRBJ1-3|TRBV20-1|TRBD1
TGCTGCGCTAGAGATCCTCTCCGGGACAGGGGAGGAAACACCATATATTTT
CCARDPLRDRGGNTIYF
>NA|TRBJ2-7|TRBV7-2|TRBD2
TGTGCCAGCAGCCCGGCTAGCGGGGGTACCTACGAGCAGTACTTC
CASSPASGGTYEQYF
>many|TRBJ2-4|TRBV4-1|NA
TGCGCCAGCAGCCGACCTGACCCAAACATTCAGTACTTC
CASSRPDPNIQYF
>NA|TRBJ2-7|TRBV23-1|TRBD1
TGCGCCAGCAGTCAATCCGGGACAGGGGGCTACGAGCAGTACTTC
CASSQSGTGGYEQYF
>many|TRBJ2-2|TRBV30|TRBD2
TGTGCCTGGAGTATAGCGGGATACACCGGGGAGCTGTTTTTT
CAWSIAGYTGELFF
>NA|TRBJ2-1|TRBV30|TRBD2
TGTGCCTGGAGTAGCGGGAGGGCCTACAATGAGCAGTTCTTC
CAWSSGRAYNEQFF
>many|TRBJ2-7|TRBV6-1|TRBD1
TGTGCCAGCAGTAAGGACAGGGACTACGAGCAGTACTTC
CASSKDRDYEQYF
>NA|TRBJ2-2|TRBV4-1|TRBD1
TGCGCCAGCAGACACGGACAGGAGTCCACCGGGGAGCTGTTTTTT
CASRHGQESTGELFF
>many|TRBJ1-1|TRBV5-4|TRBD1
TGTGCCAGCAGCTTGGGCCCCCAGGGGGGGAACACTGAAGCTTTCTTT
CASSLGPQGGNTEAFF
>many|TRBJ2-7|TRBV9|TRBD2
TGTGCCAGCAGCGTAGGACTAGCGACTGCCTACGAGCAGTACTTC
CASSVGLATAYEQYF
>many|TRBJ1-2|TRBV12-3/TRBV12-4|TRBD1
TGTGCCAGCAGTTGGGACAGGGACTATGGCTACACCTTC
CASSWDRDYGYTF
>many|TRBJ2-7|TRBV12-3/TRBV12-4|TRBD1
TGTGCCAGCAGTATCGACCGGGACAGGAGAGCCTACGAGCAGTACTTC
CASSIDRDRRAYEQYF
>NA|TRBJ2-5|TRBV20-1|NA
TGCTGTGCTAGAGATGGTTACGCCCAGGGTGGCGAGACCCAGTACTTC
CCARDGYAQGGETQYF
>few|TRBJ1-1|TRBV20-1|TRBD1
TGCAGTGGTCTCCAGGGGGCGCGGGTGAACACTGAAGCTTTCTTT
CSGLQGARVNTEAFF
>many|TRBJ2-3|TRBV25-1|NA
TGTGCCAGCAGTGAACCGGGTCGGACGCAGTATTTT
CASSEPGRTQYF
>many|TRBJ1-5|TRBV9|NA
TGTGCCAGCAGCGTAGGTGGGGTCGTCGAGCAGCCCCAGCATTTT
CASSVGGVVEQPQHF
>many|TRBJ1-2|TRBV12-3/TRBV12-4|NA
TGTGCCAGCAGTTTAGCGGGGGTCAGGGGCTATGGCTACACCTTC
CASSLAGVRGYGYTF
>many|TRBJ2-7|TRBV20-1|TRBD1
TGCAGTGCTACTCTACAGGGGGGCGACGAGCAGTACTTC
CSATLQGGDEQYF
>many|TRBJ2-2|TRBV20-1|NA
TGCAGTGCTAGATGGGGGGCTGCGGCCGGGGAGCTGTTTTTT
CSARWGAAAGELFF
>many|TRBJ2-2|TRBV29-1|TRBD1
TGCAGCGGCGCCGGGACAGAAACCGGGGAGCTGTTTTTT
CSGAGTETGELFF
>many|TRBJ1-1|TRBV29-1|TRBD1
TGCAGCGTTGGGACAGGGATGACTGAAGCTTTCTTT
CSVGTGMTEAFF
>many|TRBJ2-7|TRBV5-1|NA
TGCGCCAGCAGCTTGATTCCAGGCCCCGAGCAGTACTTC
CASSLIPGPEQYF
>NA|TRBJ2-3|TRBV10-3|NA
TGTGCCATCAGTGACGGCCTGGCAGATACGCAGTATTTT
CAISDGLADTQYF
>many|TRBJ2-2|TRBV6-5|NA
TGTGCCAGCAGTTACCCCGGAGAGACCGGGGAGCTGTTTTTT
CASSYPGETGELFF
>many|TRBJ1-6|TRBV7-2|NA
TGTGCCAGCAGCTTCCCAGGGAACTATAATTCACCCCTCCACTTT
CASSFPGNYNSPLHF
>many|TRBJ2-5|TRBV5-1|TRBD2
TGCGCCAGCAGCTCCGGGACTACAGGAGAGACCCAGTACTTC
CASSSGTTGETQYF
>many|TRBJ1-4|TRBV5-1|NA
TGCGCCAGCAGCTTAACAGGGACCGCAACTAATGAAAAACTGTTTTTT
CASSLTGTATNEKLFF
>many|TRBJ2-1|TRBV15|TRBD1
TGTGCCACCAGCTTAGGGGCAGGGGGCTACAATGAGCAGTTCTTC
CATSLGAGGYNEQFF
>many|TRBJ1-3|TRBV6-1|NA
TGTGCCAGCAGCCCGAATTTCGCAGGAGACTCTGGAAACACCATATATTTT
CASSPNFAGDSGNTIYF
>many|TRBJ2-1|TRBV3-1|TRBD2
TGTGCCAGCAGCCTCCGGGGGGGGAATGAGCAGTTCTTC
CASSLRGGNEQFF
>many|TRBJ2-5|TRBV20-1|TRBD2
TGCAGTGCTCGACTAGCGGGCCAAGAGACCCAGTACTTC
CSARLAGQETQYF
>many|TRBJ2-1|TRBV20-1|TRBD2
TGCAGTGCTAGCCCGTATGTGGGCGGGAGGCTCAATGAGCAGTTCTTC
CSASPYVGGRLNEQFF
>NA|TRBJ2-2|TRBV19|NA
TGTGCCAGTAGTCCCCGACAGGATAGGACCGGGGAGCTGTTTTTT
CASSPRQDRTGELFF
>many|TRBJ2-4|TRBV5-1|TRBD1
TGCGCCAGCAGCCTCGGACAGGGCGCCGCCAAAAACATTCAGTACTTC
CASSLGQGAAKNIQYF
>many|TRBJ1-2|TRBV7-2|NA
TGTGCCAGCAGCTTAGCCCCCGAGGAGAGCTATGGCTACACCTTC
CASSLAPEESYGYTF
>many|TRBJ1-1|TRBV2|TRBD1
TGTGCCAGCAGGGACAGGGGTCGGAACACTGAAGCTTTCTTT
CASRDRGRNTEAFF
>many|TRBJ2-7|TRBV29-1|TRBD1
TGCAGCGTCGCCGGACAGGATACCTACGAGCAGTACTTC
CSVAGQDTYEQYF
>many|TRBJ1-1|TRBV6-5|NA
TGTGCCAGCACGGGCGGTTTTGAAGCTTTCTTT
CASTGGFEAFF
>many|TRBJ2-6|TRBV9|NA
TGTGCCAGCAGCACCCGAGCCGGGGCCAACGTCCTGACTTTC
CASSTRAGANVLTF
>many|TRBJ2-7|TRBV28|NA
TGTGCCAGCCTGGGCTACGAGCAGTACTTC
CASLGYEQYF
>many|TRBJ2-1|TRBV29-1|NA
TGCAGCGTTGAGGCAGGCTCCTCCGAAAACAATGAGCAGTTCTTC
CSVEAGSSENNEQFF
>many|TRBJ2-5|TRBV5-1|TRBD1
TGCGCCAGCAGCCAAGGGACAGGGGGTCAAGAGACCCAGTACTTC
CASSQGTGGQETQYF
>many|TRBJ1-6|TRBV5-1|TRBD1
TGCGCCAGCAGCGCAAGGACAGGGGACAATTCACCCCTCCACTTT
CASSARTGDNSPLHF
>many|TRBJ2-3|TRBV12-3/TRBV12-4|TRBD1
TGTGCCAGCAGCCGCGGGACAGGGAGCACAGATACGCAGTATTTT
CASSRGTGSTDTQYF
>many|TRBJ2-7|TRBV27|TRBD1
TGTGCCAGCAGTACCAGGGGGCCAAGCTCCTACGAGCAGTACTTC
CASSTRGPSSYEQYF